The present entry profiles one TCR beta chain with its context. Antigen specificity is unknown. These donors were members of the approximately 120-subject validation cohort, a group separate from the approximately 640-subject first cohort. CDR1 and CDR2 from the germline V gene are MNHEY and SMNVEV (reference sequence). Trimming took off 8 bases at V and 4 bases at J, with 9 bases between the two ends. This CDR3 spans 12 amino acids. TCRdb's table, derived via immunoSEQ multiplex PCR, lists solely in-frame clones and lacks some. This sample yields more than 85,000 clones, of which 85% to 90% are seen a single time; more than 1.4% belongs to the top ten. The data were taken from a study of cytomegalovirus exposure and HLA in healthy donors. General study findings and limits: Rarity characterized most TCR sequences, yet some public TCRs appeared in many donors. As was reported, the classifier diagnosed cytomegalovirus status with high specificity and sensitivity. Among TCR beta chains, those listed as cytomegalovirus-associated numbered about 160.

The J gene is TRBJ1-5, the V gene TRBV27; no clear D. This clonotype originated in a woman in her twenties or thirties in good health and CMV-seropositive. The sequencing input was PBMCs. CDR3 sequence reads: CASRIGNQPQHF. The CDR3 DNA sequence: TGTGCCAGCCGTATCGGGAATCAGCCCCAGCATTTT.